The 6 T cell receptor beta chains presented below share a single source sample, sequenced in a study of blood T cells in healthy people across ages. Combining a sample-barcoded 5' primer with a J-beta primer mix, a second PCR ran for 7 to 11 cycles. TCRdb called the 5' RACE reads again in MiXCR, with one record for every CDR3 protein. The table records fewer than 2,000,000 distinct CDR3 sequences, 34% of them present only once. The specimen was blood. These receptors were taken from a woman aged 25 to 39 in good health.

There are many counts of this clonotype. The rearrangement links TRBV13 to TRBJ1-1, with TRBD1 identical over 12 bases. The CDR3 is 14 amino acids. V lost 5 bases, J lost 6 bases, and 4 bases stayed unmatched. The germline V gene encodes CDR1 PRHDT and CDR2 FYEKMQ (reference sequence). CDR3 region: CASSPGQGAAEAFF. Here the CDR3 DNA reads TGTGCCAGCAGCCCGGGACAGGGGGCTGCTGAAGCTTTCTTT.

The chain combines TRBV5-1 with TRBJ2-5, with a possible D match to TRBD1 (6 bases). The V and J ends lost 3 bases and 5 bases respectively, with 14 bases between them. The V gene's germline CDR1 is SGHRS and CDR2 YFSETQ. The CDR3 is 14 amino acids. This CDR3 reads CASSSDSSSETQYF. In DNA form, the CDR3 reads TGCGCCAGCAGCTCGGACAGCTCATCGGAGACCCAGTACTTC.

This clonotype was observed many times. This rearrangement joins TRBV27 to TRBJ2-5; TRBD2 might be the D (5 bases). The V end was cut by 7 bases, the J end by 5 bases, with 11 bases between. CDR1 MNHEY and CDR2 SMNVEV come from the germline V gene (reference sequence). The CDR3 has 12 residues. CDR3: CASKRAGETQYF. The DNA for the CDR3 is TGTGCCAGCAAGAGGGCCGGGGAGACCCAGTACTTC.

A note on this clonotype: Its ends do not fully match the called genes, so a read error is possible. This chain uses TRBV15 with TRBJ2-2; 14 bases are a match to TRBD2. Germline V lookup: CDR1 LNHNV, CDR2 YYDKDF (reference sequence). This CDR3 has 16 amino acids. The CDR3 nucleotides read TGTGCCACCAGGCGGACTAGCGGGAGGACGACCGGGGAGCGGTTTTTT. This sequence encodes CATRRTSGRTTGERFF.

This clonotype was detected many times. The gene calls are TRBV5-1 and TRBJ2-1; 10 bases map to TRBD2. With V trimmed by 6 bases and J by 6 bases, 15 bases remained unmatched. The germline CDR1 and CDR2 sequences are SGHRS and YFSETQ. The CDR3 spans 17 residues. The CDR3 DNA reads as TGCGCCAGCAAGGGTCAAAAGCGGGAGGGGCCAGCCAATGAGCAGTTCTTC. Translating gives CASKGQKREGPANEQFF.

V gene TRBV3-1 combines with J gene TRBJ1-4; 7 positions match TRBD1. V was pared by 4 bases and J by 8 bases, with 10 bases of the junction left unmatched. Germline CDR1 LGHDT, CDR2 YNNKEL (reference sequence). This CDR3 has 15 amino acids. The CDR3 here is CASSLKGAVREKLFF. For the CDR3, the DNA is TGTGCCAGCAGCCTGAAGGGGGCAGTTCGGGAAAAACTGTTTTTT.